One T cell receptor (beta chain) is described in this entry. Authors' processing steps: The assay estimated nucleated cells by amplifying reference gene primers. Libraries were prepared by immunoSEQ multiplex PCR; TCRdb keeps only in-frame clonotypes and omits some of them. V, J and clone size are taken as reported in that table, and D and trimming were inferred from the DNA itself. Seen here are tens of thousands of clones, approximately 89% observed once, and the top ten hold approximately 18%. Per the germline V gene, CDR1 is MNHEY and CDR2 is SVGAGI. With V trimmed by 6 bases and J by 7 bases, 5 bases remained unmatched. The CDR3 spans 14 residues. These data are taken from a study of blood T cell repertoires in COVID-19. Turning to the study itself: Sources were T cells, B-cell-depleted T cells, or PBMCs; the material itself was cDNA or gDNA.

V and J are TRBV6-5 and TRBJ2-2; TRBD2 agrees at 10 bases. Sequencing input: peripheral blood. The TCR sequence derives from a human donor in a cohort sampled during active COVID-19. CDR3 bases: TGTGCCAGCAGACTAGCGGGGTATGACGGGGAGCTGTTTTTT. Its protein is CASRLAGYDGELFF.